This T cell receptor (beta chain) came from a study of early T cells in non-severe SARS-CoV-2 infection. Study details: RNA in bulk from unsorted whole blood was sequenced, and chains were unpaired. Study-wide findings and caveats: Private and CD4 specificities were missed by VDJdb matching, skewed to anti-spike CD8.

CDR1 is MNHNS, CDR2 SASEGT, per germline. V lost 1 base and J 2 bases, leaving 12 bases between the germline ends. This CDR3 is 15 amino acids long. Separate cDNA molecules each had unique molecular identifiers attached to them. TCRdb fed the 5' RACE reads into MiXCR, producing one record per CDR3 protein. The table includes tens of thousands of distinct CDR3 sequences, approximately 6.3% detected once. Note on this clonotype: Its antigen is as yet unknown.

The specimen sequenced was whole blood. This rearrangement joins TRBV6-1 to TRBJ2-7; D is possibly TRBD1 (5 bases). The TCR was taken from an adult who was a healthcare worker with PCR-confirmed SARS-CoV-2 infection or an uninfected control (not recorded which). The chain's CDR3 is CASSEGTRATYEQYF. The CDR3 DNA follows: TGTGCCAGCAGTGAAGGAACCAGGGCCACCTACGAGCAGTACTTC.